Listed here are 28 T cell receptor beta chains from one sample, sequenced in a study of OX40 agonist ivuxolimab in advanced cancers. Libraries were prepared by immunoSEQ multiplex PCR; TCRdb keeps only in-frame clonotypes and omits some of them. The table shows about 100,000 clones, with approximately 94% occurring only once. The starting material was CD4+ or CD8+ T cells sorted from blood, obtained in a trial of the OX40 agonist ivuxolimab. These receptors came from an adult with an advanced solid tumor such as melanoma, head and neck, liver or kidney cancer.

This clone has just one count. The chain employs TRBV6-5 and TRBJ2-7, with unresolved D. Trimming took off 7 bases at V and 2 bases at J, with 12 bases between the two ends. CDR3 size: 13 residues. The germline V gene has CDR1 MNHEY and CDR2 SVGAGI. CDR3 nucleotides: TGTGCCAGCACCCATGGGCGAACCTACGAGCAGTACTTC. This codes for CASTHGRTYEQYF.

The chain uses TRBV7-9 and TRBJ1-2; D gene uncertain. Germline lookup yields CDR1 SEHNR and CDR2 FQNEAQ (reference sequence). Between the trimmed V and J ends, which lost 0 bases and 2 bases, there was a span of 4 bases. The CDR3 is 13 amino acids. CDR3 sequence reads: CASSLAVNYGYTF. DNA of the CDR3: TGTGCCAGCAGCTTAGCGGTGAACTATGGCTACACCTTC.

The rearrangement uses TRBV21-1 and TRBJ2-1; TRBD1, the table's D call, lacks a check against the DNA. TRBV21-1 is tagged as a pseudogene. This CDR3 region has 18 residues. The CDR3 protein is CASSKNPGHDGLRNEQFF. The CDR3 DNA is TGTGCCAGCAGCAAGAACCCGGGACACGATGGTCTGCGCAATGAGCAGTTCTTC.

V gene TRBV5-6 combines with J gene TRBJ1-3; D is ambiguous. CDR3 length: 14 residues. The V and J ends lost 4 bases and 1 base respectively, with 9 bases between them. Germline-derived CDR1 and CDR2 are SGHDT and YYEEEE. The CDR3 region is CASSGGYSGNTIYF. The CDR3 nucleotides are TGTGCCAGCAGCGGCGGGTATTCTGGAAACACCATATATTTT.

The chain links TRBV19 to TRBJ2-5; no clear D. Germline-derived CDR1 and CDR2 are LNHDA and SQIVND (reference sequence). This CDR3 spans 16 amino acids. V dropped 6 bases and J dropped 0 bases, with 17 bases sitting between them. The CDR3 region is CASSHRGRRYQETQYF. The DNA of the CDR3 is TGTGCCAGTAGCCATCGAGGACGCAGGTACCAAGAGACCCAGTACTTC.

This chain uses TRBV15 with TRBJ2-7; 10 bases map to TRBD2. Trimming removed 0 bases from V and 3 bases from J; junction bases left unmatched: 14. Per germline, CDR1 LNHNV and CDR2 YYDKDF (reference sequence). The CDR3 is made up of 19 amino acids. The CDR3 protein is CATSRDVGTGTSVNYEQYF. As DNA, the CDR3 is TGTGCCACCAGCAGAGATGTGGGGACCGGGACTAGCGTAAACTACGAGCAGTACTTC.

J is TRBJ1-1 and V is TRBV28; no definite D call. The CDR3 runs to 14 residues. Deletions cut 5 bases from V and 6 bases from J, with 16 bases between. The germline gives CDR1 MDHEN, CDR2 SYDVKM. The DNA for the CDR3 is TGTGCCAGCAGTCGTCCCCCCGCGGGCGCTGAAGCTTTCTTT. Residues: CASSRPPAGAEAFF.

This chain connects TRBV29-1 to TRBJ2-7; the match to TRBD1 covers 9 bases. Germline-derived CDR1 and CDR2 are SQVTM and ANQGSEA. The CDR3 loop spans 14 amino acids. The junction had 9 bases not matched to a gene; V was cut back by 5 bases and J by 4 bases. The CDR3 is CSVNPGQGLYEQYF. The DNA for the CDR3 is TGCAGCGTTAATCCGGGACAGGGCCTTTACGAGCAGTACTTC.

This chain uses TRBV18 with TRBJ2-5, with 7 nucleotides matching TRBD2. The germline V gene has CDR1 KGHSH and CDR2 LQKENI. J gave up 5 bases and V 5 bases, and 8 bases lay outside the gene matches. This CDR3 has 14 amino acids. Here the CDR3 DNA reads TGTGCCAGCTCATCGGACGGGGGGTCGGAGACCCAGTACTTC. This gives the protein CASSSDGGSETQYF. The whole variable domain, remainder taken from reference TRBV18 and TRBJ2-5, is NAGVMQNPRHLVRRRGQEARLRCSPMKGHSHVYWYRQLPEEGLKFMVYLQKENIIDESGMPKERFSAEFPKEGPSILRIQQVVRGDSAAYFCASSSDGGSETQYFGPGTRLLVL.

The chain carries TRBV7-2 and TRBJ2-2; 9 positions match TRBD1. Germline V gene lookup returns CDR1 SGHTA and CDR2 FQGNSA. The CDR3 has 17 residues. V dropped 5 bases and J dropped 4; count of bases not matched to a gene: 11. Here the CDR3 reads CASSARGRQGGTGELFF. CDR3 coding DNA: TGTGCCAGCAGCGCCCGGGGACGACAGGGGGGCACCGGGGAGCTGTTTTTT.

The V and J genes are TRBV27 and TRBJ2-4; tentatively, D is TRBD2 (5 bases). The CDR3 loop spans 13 amino acids. V was clipped by 3 bases and J by 8 bases, with 11 bases between them. CDR1 and CDR2 (germline): MNHEY, SMNVEV (reference sequence). This CDR3 is CASSFGPRDIQYF. The CDR3 nucleotides are TGTGCCAGCAGTTTCGGACCGAGGGACATTCAGTACTTC.

This clone was detected once. The chain combines TRBV28 with TRBJ2-7; tentatively, D is TRBD1 or TRBD2 (6 bases each). The CDR3 runs to 15 residues. Germline loops: CDR1 MDHEN, CDR2 SYDVKM. The V gene lost 3 bases and the J gene lost 2 bases, with 14 bases spanning the gap. The CDR3 reads CASSFPRGGTYEQYF. CDR3 nucleotide sequence: TGTGCCAGCAGTTTCCCCAGAGGGGGGACCTACGAGCAGTACTTC. Full variable domain (rest looked up from reference TRBV28 and TRBJ2-7): DVKVTQSSRYLVKRTGEKVFLECVQDMDHENMFWYRQDPGLGLRLIYFSYDVKMKEKGDIPEGYSVSREKKERFSLILESASTNQTSMYLCASSFPRGGTYEQYFGPGTRLTVT.

In this sample, this clone turned up once. This rearrangement joins TRBV7-7 to TRBJ2-3; 10 bases map to TRBD2. V was pared by 0 bases and J by 3 bases, with 3 bases of the junction left unmatched. Germline V CDR1 and CDR2: SSHAT, FNYEAQ (reference sequence). The CDR3 is 16 residues long. This CDR3 reads CASSLAASGGTDTQYF. CDR3 coding DNA: TGTGCCAGCAGCTTAGCGGCTAGCGGGGGTACAGATACGCAGTATTTT.

V is TRBV28 and J is TRBJ1-2; D is undetermined. The CDR3 has 13 amino acids. Trimming removed 6 bases from V and 3 bases from J, with 11 bases in between. CDR1 is MDHEN and CDR2 is SYDVKM in the germline V gene. The CDR3 sequence is CASSLPSYYGYTF. CDR3 bases: TGTGCCAGCAGCCTACCCAGTTACTATGGCTACACCTTC.

This chain links TRBV11-3 with TRBJ2-1; maybe TRBD1 (5 bases). Germline CDR1 is SGHNT and CDR2 is YENEEA. V gave up 1 base and J gave up 3 bases, with 13 bases separating them. This CDR3 has 16 amino acids. The CDR3 DNA follows: TGTGCCAGCAGCTTAGGATCCACAGGCGTCTACAATGAGCAGTTCTTC. Its protein product is CASSLGSTGVYNEQFF.

The chain links TRBV27 to TRBJ1-1, with D uncertain. The V gene's germline CDR1 is MNHEY and CDR2 SMNVEV (reference sequence). V was shortened by 3 bases and J by 3 bases, with 17 bases between the two germline ends. This CDR3 contains 16 residues. In DNA, the CDR3 is TGTGCCAGCAGTTTCGGACGTCCCCCTGGGGACACTGAAGCTTTCTTT. Protein product: CASSFGRPPGDTEAFF.

The chain employs TRBV10-1 and TRBJ2-7, with 8 nucleotides matching TRBD2. This CDR3 has 15 amino acids. V lost 2 bases and J lost 1; bases outside the gene matches: 4. Germline CDR1 WNHNN, CDR2 SYGVQD (reference sequence). CDR3 sequence reads: CASSEERGISYEQYF. In nucleotides, the CDR3 is TGCGCCAGCAGTGAGGAGCGGGGGATATCCTACGAGCAGTACTTC.

The chain joins TRBV5-7 to TRBJ1-2, with a tentative D call TRBD1 (6 bases). TRBV5-7 is placed among ORFs of uncertain function. V was cut by 0 bases and J by 5 bases, with 11 bases left in between. The CDR3 runs to 14 residues. The CDR3, as DNA: TGTGCCAGCAGCTTGGCCACAGGGAGTTATGGCTACACCTTC. It specifies CASSLATGSYGYTF.

The V call is TRBV9, the J call TRBJ2-7, with 7 bases lining up with TRBD2. V shed 4 bases and J 2 bases; nucleotides not matched to a gene: 9. Germline V gene lookup returns CDR1 SGDLS and CDR2 YYNGEE. CDR3 length: 15 residues. The DNA of the CDR3 is TGTGCCAGCAGCCCCGGGGGGAGTGCAACCTACGAGCAGTACTTC. The encoded protein is CASSPGGSATYEQYF.

This chain uses TRBV7-9 with TRBJ1-2; TRBD1 agrees at 7 bases. With 4 bases clipped from V and 6 bases from J, the junction kept 5 bases outside the gene matches. CDR3 length: 13 amino acids. The germline CDR1 and CDR2 sequences are SEHNR and FQNEAQ (reference sequence). CDR3 coding DNA: TGTGCCAGCAGCTATACAGGGGTGGATGGCTACACCTTC. As protein: CASSYTGVDGYTF.

The chain couples TRBV18 to TRBJ2-2; D may correspond to TRBD1 or TRBD2 (5 bases each). The CDR3 contains 14 residues. The germline V gene has CDR1 KGHSH and CDR2 LQKENI. Trimming removed 3 bases from V and 1 base from J, with 6 bases in between. CDR3 sequence reads: CASSPGENTGELFF. The DNA for the CDR3 is TGTGCCAGCTCACCGGGGGAGAACACCGGGGAGCTGTTTTTT.

The chain uses TRBV7-2 and TRBJ1-4, with D possibly TRBD1 on 6 matching bases. The CDR3 covers 15 residues. The germline CDR1 and CDR2 sequences are SGHTA and FQGNSA. Trimming pared 6 bases from V and 7 bases from J, leaving 18 bases between. The DNA for the CDR3 is TGTGCCAGCAGTCCCTCCGGGCCCAGGGGTGAAAAACTGTTTTTT. Amino acid sequence: CASSPSGPRGEKLFF.

This clone was seen once. As DNA, the CDR3 is TGTGCCAGCAGCCATTCATCTCTAGGCTACACCTTC. This encodes CASSHSSLGYTF. This chain connects TRBV14 to TRBJ1-2; D unresolved. Germline V gene lookup returns CDR1 SGHDN and CDR2 FVKESK. The CDR3 is 12 residues long. V lost 3 bases and J lost 8, with 10 bases in between.

The chain uses TRBV6-5 and TRBJ1-2; tentative D call: TRBD1 (5 bases). Germline CDR1 MNHEY, CDR2 SVGAGI. There are 14 residues in the CDR3. V was clipped by 2 bases and J by 4 bases, with 11 bases between them. The CDR3 loop reads CASSYRLGAYGYTF. In DNA, the CDR3 is TGTGCCAGCAGTTACCGCCTCGGGGCCTATGGCTACACCTTC.

This clone was picked up a small number of times. This chain joins TRBV5-1 and TRBJ2-7, with 7 nucleotides matching TRBD2. The CDR3 runs to 15 residues. V dropped 3 bases and J dropped 2; count of bases not matched to a gene: 8. The germline V gene encodes CDR1 SGHRS and CDR2 YFSETQ. CDR3 sequence: CASSSSAGLAYEQYF. The CDR3, as DNA: TGCGCCAGCAGCTCTTCGGCTGGACTAGCCTACGAGCAGTACTTC.

Only one count was recorded for this clone. This chain connects TRBV28 to TRBJ2-5, with 7 positions matching TRBD2. CDR3 length: 13 amino acids. J gave up 8 bases and V 7 bases, and 10 bases lay outside the gene matches. Germline CDR1 reads MDHEN; CDR2 reads SYDVKM. CDR3 residues: CASIRSGGGTQYF. The CDR3 nucleotides read TGTGCCAGCATCCGGTCAGGCGGGGGTACCCAGTACTTC.

The chain is built from TRBV2 and TRBJ2-1; weak D call: TRBD2 (6 bases). The CDR3 totals 15 residues. V was shortened by 8 bases and J by 2 bases, with 16 bases between the two germline ends. The germline V gene has CDR1 SNHLY and CDR2 FYNNEI. The DNA of the CDR3 is TGTGCCAGCCAAAGTGGTAGCGGAACCTACAATGAGCAGTTCTTC. Residues: CASQSGSGTYNEQFF.

This chain uses TRBV6-1 with TRBJ1-2; TRBD1 is a possible D gene (5 bases). Germline CDR1 and CDR2: MNHNS and SASEGT. CDR3 size: 16 residues. V lost 1 base to trimming and J lost 5 bases, with 17 bases between them. DNA for the CDR3: TGTGCCAGCAGTGAAGGGGAGGGCAGGGCCCCTTATGGCTACACCTTC. This gives the protein CASSEGEGRAPYGYTF.